Listed here is a single TCR beta chain. No antigen is known for it. As every portion of the isolated RNA was reverse transcribed, the sequencing read expressed TCRB transcripts. Profiling relied on immunoSEQ multiplex PCR, and the TCRdb table lists in-frame clones only, not all of them. The repertoire holds roughly 260,000 clones, with about a tenth as singletons. This entry comes from a study of beta chain features in type 1 diabetes. Findings and limits, study-wide: All four CD4+ subsets from Type 1 diabetes patients carried moderately but significantly shorter TCRB CDR3s.

The CDR3 totals 13 residues. V shed 10 bases and J 2 bases; nucleotides not matched to a gene: 7. CDR1 and CDR2 (germline): ENHRY, SYGVKD. The V gene is TRBV10-3, the J gene TRBJ1-2, with TRBD1 matching over 7 bases. The sequenced sample consisted of naive CD4+ T cells from blood. The sequence was obtained from a man between 25 and 39 years old with type 1 diabetes. CDR3 sequence (DNA): TGTGCCAATCGACAGGGAGAAAACTATGGCTACACCTTC. It translates to CANRQGENYGYTF.